Sequencing of this TCR beta chain was carried out in a study of blood T cell repertoires in COVID-19. Study information: Donors of Cohort 3 who recovered were those that had two negative PCRs, clearance, or symptom resolution. Nucleic acid was either cDNA or gDNA, and it came from T cells, B-cell-depleted T cells, or PBMCs.

In assigning cohorts, the study relied on participant-reported clinical history. Authors' methods: Nucleated cell number was recorded as an estimate derived from reference gene primer amplification. Repertoires were generated with immunoSEQ multiplex PCR, while TCRdb's copy carries only in-frame clones and drops some. The V and J calls and clone size are taken from that table; D and trimming were inferred from the DNA. This sample has 300,000 to 450,000 clones; approximately 87% occur once, and the top ten carry roughly 1.9%. The CDR3 contains 12 residues. Germline CDR1 reads DFQATT; CDR2 reads SNEGSKA (reference sequence). The V end was cut by 3 bases, the J end by 8 bases, with 13 bases between.

Sequencing used PBMCs or T cells enriched from blood (not recorded which). The chain has TRBV20-1 and TRBJ1-2, with no clear D. This sequence originates from a man aged 35 to 55 in a cohort exposed to, infected with or recovered from COVID-19 (not recorded which). The CDR3 is CSASGGLGGYTF. CDR3 nucleotides: TGCAGTGCTAGTGGAGGGCTTGGCGGCTACACCTTC.